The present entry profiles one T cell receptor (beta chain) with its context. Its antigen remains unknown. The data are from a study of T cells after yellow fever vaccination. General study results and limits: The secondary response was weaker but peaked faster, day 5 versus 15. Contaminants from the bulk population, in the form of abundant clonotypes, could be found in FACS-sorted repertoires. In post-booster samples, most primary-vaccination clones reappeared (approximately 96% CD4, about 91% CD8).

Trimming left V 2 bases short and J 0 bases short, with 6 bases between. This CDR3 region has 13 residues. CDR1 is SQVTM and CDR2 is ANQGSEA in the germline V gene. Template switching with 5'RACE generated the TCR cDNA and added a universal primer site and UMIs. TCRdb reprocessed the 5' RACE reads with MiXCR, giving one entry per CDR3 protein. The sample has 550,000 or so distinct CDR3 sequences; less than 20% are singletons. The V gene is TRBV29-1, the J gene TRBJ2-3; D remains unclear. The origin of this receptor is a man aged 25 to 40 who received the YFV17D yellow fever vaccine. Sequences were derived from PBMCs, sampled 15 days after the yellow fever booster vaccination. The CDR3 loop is CSVEPASTDTQYF. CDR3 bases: TGCAGCGTTGAACCGGCGAGCACAGATACGCAGTATTTT.